This T cell receptor beta chain was recorded in a study of technical replicates of blood from a few donors. Clones were sequenced by immunoSEQ multiplex PCR, and TCRdb holds only the in-frame ones, with some missing. The sample includes 85,000 to 100,000 clones, 94% seen only once; the top ten take under 0.3%. The CDR3 spans 14 residues. Trimming took off 7 bases at V and 0 bases at J, with 11 bases between the two ends. Per germline, CDR1 SNHLY and CDR2 FYNNEI. The rearrangement uses TRBV2 and TRBJ2-3; D unresolved. The TCR sequence derives from a human donor in good health. The sequenced sample was T cells isolated from PBMCs. CDR3 bases: TGTGCCAGCACTGAGACACCGAGCACAGATACGCAGTATTTT. It encodes CASTETPSTDTQYF.